The clone carrying this T cell receptor (beta chain) showed up many times. Its cognate antigen is unknown. The data originate from a study of human T cells and chemical hapten exposure. Broader study findings: With DPC sensitization, TCRs exceeding 1 in 1000 frequency showed no change.

The CDR3 loop spans 18 amino acids. Germline CDR1 KGHSH, CDR2 LQKENI. V was pared by 3 bases and J by 5 bases, with 13 bases of the junction left unmatched. In TCRdb, the RACE reads were re-called with MiXCR into one record per CDR3 protein. The data contain fewer than 40,000 distinct CDR3 sequences, over 9.5% of them singletons. Noted time point: patch test 3, about 24 weeks after DPC sensitization. The treatment: therapeutic diphenylcyclopropenone sensitization with weekly scalp DPC. Unfractionated whole blood was the source of the extracted total RNA. This sequence originates from a woman in her 40s with alopecia areata. Some clones in this sample may be carry-over from other donors' samples. The chain couples TRBV18 to TRBJ2-2; 9 bases fit TRBD2. Sequencing used whole blood, obtained in connection with sensitization to the hapten diphenylcyclopropenone (DPC). CDR3: CASSPRTISSGATGELFF. In DNA form, the CDR3 reads TGTGCCAGCTCACCGAGAACCATTTCTAGCGGGGCAACCGGGGAGCTGTTTTTT.